The clone carrying this T cell receptor beta chain was picked up a small number of times. The entry originates in a study of T-cell memory formation after mild COVID-19. Study information: TCR clusters largely stayed donor specific.

CDR1 SGHNT and CDR2 YENEEA come from the germline V gene. This CDR3 region has 16 residues. Deletions cut 4 bases from V and 0 bases from J, with 13 bases between. TCRdb recomputed calls from the 5' RACE reads with MiXCR, one row per CDR3 protein. The repertoire holds just over 350,000 distinct CDR3 sequences, with 14% as singletons. V gene TRBV11-3 combines with J gene TRBJ2-1, with D possibly being TRBD1 or TRBD2 (5 bases each). The sample comprised PBMCs or a T cell subset sorted from them (not recorded which). The TCR originated in a man aged 18 to 29 who had mild COVID-19 (a few samples of this study predate the infection). Cell type and time point are not known. This CDR3 is CASSYGLDSSYNEQFF. Here the CDR3 DNA reads TGTGCCAGCAGCTATGGACTCGACAGCTCCTACAATGAGCAGTTCTTC.